This entry concerns a single T cell receptor beta chain. Its antigen is unidentified. This sample is part of a study of CD8 T cells in ankylosing spondylitis. Study-level points and caveats: Characteristic of ankylosing spondylitis blood, it appeared, was a TCR beta motif comprising about eight highly homologous variants. Researchers report that disease-linked clones proved CD8+ and relatively rare in peripheral blood. Reactive arthritis synovial fluid and blood were previously reported to contain some motif variants. Clones tied to disease were said to be significantly enriched in matched ankylosing spondylitis synovial fluid.

Trimming stripped 2 bases from V and 6 bases from J, with 10 bases between. CDR1 and CDR2 (germline): LGHDT, YNNKEL (reference sequence). The CDR3 contains 13 residues. Preparation of TCR beta libraries was done by quantitative 5'-RACE with molecular barcodes. TCRdb independently ran MiXCR on the 5' RACE reads; one entry per CDR3 protein. The sample records fewer than 450,000 distinct CDR3 sequences, 15% to 20% being singletons. This chain links TRBV3-1 with TRBJ1-1; no clear D gene. This receptor was obtained from a male donor with ankylosing spondylitis. Sequencing input: blood, either unsorted or a sorted T cell fraction (not recorded which). In DNA, the CDR3 is TGTGCCAGCAGCCAAAATCGGGCTCCTGAAGCTTTCTTT. It is translated as CASSQNRAPEAFF. The full variable domain, in which reference TRBV3-1 and TRBJ1-1 provide the parts outside the CDR3, is DTAVSQTPKYLVTQMGNDKSIKCEQNLGHDTMYWYKQDSKKFLKIMFSYNNKELIINETVPNRFSPKSPDKAHLNLHINSLELGDSAVYFCASSQNRAPEAFFGQGTRLTVV.